One and the same sample provided the 26 T cell receptor beta chains below, sequenced in a study of human T cells and chemical hapten exposure. In TCRdb, the RACE reads were re-called with MiXCR into one record per CDR3 protein. Here the sample spans roughly 75,000 distinct CDR3 sequences, 7% to 9.5% being singletons. Time point reported: healthy volunteer bleed at 6 weeks. Someone pulled total RNA out of unfractionated whole blood. Sequencing input: whole blood. The source of these receptors is a female donor in good health. Some clones in this sample may be carry-over from other donors' samples.

With regard to this clonotype: A much more abundant neighbour one base away suggests this may be a read error. The chain couples TRBV5-5 to TRBJ2-3; 9 bases fit TRBD2. Trimming took 1 base from V and 4 from J; bases not matched to a gene: 7. CDR3 length: 16 amino acids. Germline V gene data show CDR1 as SGHKS and CDR2 as YYEKEE (reference sequence). CDR3 region: CASSLSRAGGPDTQYF. CDR3 sequence (DNA): TGTGCCAGCAGCTTGTCTCGAGCGGGGGGTCCAGATACGCAGTATTTT.

The chain recombines TRBV28 with TRBJ1-1, with D tentatively TRBD1 (6 bases). The CDR3 has 15 residues. Looked up from germline, CDR1 is MDHEN and CDR2 is SYDVKM. V gave up 3 bases and J gave up 3 bases, with 14 bases separating them. The CDR3 reads CASSFVGGRHTEAFF. CDR3 nucleotide sequence: TGTGCCAGCAGTTTCGTTGGGGGCAGGCACACTGAAGCTTTCTTT.

This clonotype was counted many times. The J gene is TRBJ2-7, the V gene TRBV30, with 9 bases that match TRBD1. This CDR3 comprises 12 residues. Germline lookup yields CDR1 GTSNPN and CDR2 SVGIG (reference sequence). Trimming took 2 bases from V and 5 from J; bases not matched to a gene: 1. The CDR3 nucleotides read TGTGCCTGGAGTAGGACAGGGGACGAGCAGTACTTC. Translation gives CAWSRTGDEQYF.

This clonotype has a count of ten or more. The chain links TRBV7-2 to TRBJ1-5; a weak D match, TRBD1 (5 bases). This CDR3 has 14 residues. Trimming removed 5 bases at V and 5 bases at J, with 13 bases between. Germline assignment: CDR1 SGHTA and CDR2 FQGNSA. Here the CDR3 DNA reads TGTGCCAGCAGCCGGGGCCCCGGGGATCAGCCCCAGCATTTT. It is translated as CASSRGPGDQPQHF.

This clonotype was seen at least ten times. The V call is TRBV4-2, the J call TRBJ2-6; tentatively, D is TRBD2 (6 bases). The CDR3 contains 17 residues. The germline gives CDR1 LGHNA, CDR2 YNFKEQ. V was shortened by 0 bases and J by 3 bases, with 12 bases between the two germline ends. The CDR3 bases are TGTGCCAGCAGCCAAGATTGGGGGAGGAGTGGGGCCAACGTCCTGACTTTC. Its translation: CASSQDWGRSGANVLTF.

The sample holds many counts of this clonotype. The rearrangement uses TRBV12-3 or TRBV12-4 and TRBJ2-1, with TRBD2 matching over 7 bases. The CDR3 is made up of 13 amino acids. Germline trimming cut 5 bases from V and 9 bases from J; bases unmatched to any gene: 7. CDR3 nucleotide sequence: TGTGCCAGCAGTGCAGGATCGGGAGGTGAGCAGTTCTTC. Amino acids: CASSAGSGGEQFF.

In regard to this clonotype: At one boundary the junction diverges from the germline segment, which might be a read error. The rearrangement joins TRBV7-7 to TRBJ2-3, with 11 bases that match TRBD1. The CDR3 consists of 15 residues. Germline lookup yields CDR1 SSHAT and CDR2 FNYEAQ (reference sequence). The CDR3 is CASSPGTGGPDTQYF. The DNA for the CDR3 is TGTGCTAGCAGCCCCGGGACAGGGGGACCAGATACGCAGTATTTT. Drawing the rest from reference TRBV7-7 and TRBJ2-3, the complete variable domain is GAGVSQSPRYKVTKRGQDVTLRCDPISSHATLYWYQQALGQGPEFLTYFNYEAQPDKSGLPSDRFSAERPEGSISTLTIQRTEQRDSAMYRCASSPGTGGPDTQYFGPGTRLTVL.

This clonotype was found many times. V gene TRBV5-1 combines with J gene TRBJ1-1; TRBD1 matches at 10 bases. CDR1 SGHRS and CDR2 YFSETQ come from the germline V gene. The V and J ends lost 4 bases and 0 bases, in that order; junction bases with no gene match: 15. The CDR3 extends over 19 amino acids. CDR3 coding DNA: TGCGCCAGCAGCAAGCCCCTATATGGGGACAGGGGTTTGAACACTGAAGCTTTCTTT. The encoded protein is CASSKPLYGDRGLNTEAFF.

A few counts support this clonotype. CDR3 sequence: CASSNQPGTVTMNTEAFF. CDR3 DNA: TGTGCCAGCAGTAATCAACCGGGTACGGTAACAATGAACACTGAAGCTTTCTTT. The chain recombines TRBV28 with TRBJ1-1; D remains ambiguous. V lost 5 bases to trimming and J lost 0 bases, with 22 bases between them. The CDR3 runs 18 residues. CDR1 MDHEN and CDR2 SYDVKM come from the germline V gene.

Many counts were recorded for this clonotype. The chain employs TRBV2 and TRBJ1-5, with a weak D call TRBD1 (5 bases). This CDR3 has 15 residues. Germline V gene sequence: CDR1 SNHLY, CDR2 FYNNEI. V was shortened by 2 bases and J by 5 bases, with 13 bases between the two germline ends. The CDR3 DNA reads TGTGCCAGCAGTGAACTTGGGGGGATTTATCAGCCCCAGCATTTT. Protein: CASSELGGIYQPQHF.

In this sample, this clonotype turned up many times. This rearrangement joins TRBV7-2 to TRBJ2-5; D is undetermined. Looked up from germline, CDR1 is SGHTA and CDR2 is FQGNSA. Trimming pared 5 bases from V and 5 bases from J, leaving 6 bases between. CDR3 length equals 11 residues. The CDR3 DNA follows: TGTGCCAGCAGCCCGCTGGAGACCCAGTACTTC. Its translation: CASSPLETQYF. Based on the CDR3 plus reference TRBV7-2 and TRBJ2-5, the full variable domain is GAGVSQSPSNKVTEKGKDVELRCDPISGHTALYWYRQSLGQGLEFLIYFQGNSAPDKSGLPSDRFSAERTGGSVSTLTIQRTQQEDSAVYLCASSPLETQYFGPGTRLLVL.

The V and J genes are TRBV7-2 and TRBJ1-5; 8 positions agree with TRBD1. Germline CDR1 SGHTA, CDR2 FQGNSA. Losses at the gene ends were 5 bases for V and 1 base for J; bases not matched to a gene: 4. The CDR3 spans 15 residues. The CDR3, as DNA: TGTGCCAGCAGCATCCAGGGGGCAAGCAATCAGCCCCAGCATTTT. Encoded protein: CASSIQGASNQPQHF. Drawing the rest from reference TRBV7-2 and TRBJ1-5, the complete variable domain is GAGVSQSPSNKVTEKGKDVELRCDPISGHTALYWYRQSLGQGLEFLIYFQGNSAPDKSGLPSDRFSAERTGGSVSTLTIQRTQQEDSAVYLCASSIQGASNQPQHFGDGTRLSIL.

This clonotype turned up a few times. The chain has TRBV6-5 and TRBJ1-1; D is possibly TRBD1 (5 bases). The V gene's germline CDR1 is MNHEY and CDR2 SVGAGI. V was clipped by 8 bases and J by 1 base, with 20 bases between them. The CDR3 runs to 16 residues. CDR3: CASQLLGRRENTEAFF. The CDR3 DNA reads as TGTGCCAGCCAGTTGTTGGGGCGAAGGGAGAACACTGAAGCTTTCTTT.

V gene TRBV20-1 combines with J gene TRBJ1-2; D perhaps matches TRBD1 (5 bases). The CDR3 consists of 16 residues. Trimming removed 3 bases from V and 0 bases from J, with 17 bases in between. The V gene's germline CDR1 is DFQATT and CDR2 SNEGSKA (reference sequence). The CDR3 spells CSASSGLGGTNYGYTF. The CDR3 DNA reads TGCAGTGCTAGTTCAGGGCTCGGGGGAACTAACTATGGCTACACCTTC.

This clonotype turned up a few times. The rearrangement uses TRBV12-3 or TRBV12-4 and TRBJ2-5; D gene uncertain. This CDR3 has 13 residues. V shed 6 bases and J shed 3 bases, with 11 bases lying between them. This chain's CDR3 is CASSPLGEETQYF. The CDR3 nucleotides are TGTGCCAGCAGCCCCCTCGGTGAAGAGACCCAGTACTTC.

This clonotype was picked up many times. The chain combines TRBV2 with TRBJ1-5; D ambiguous. This CDR3 comprises 13 residues. The germline V gene has CDR1 SNHLY and CDR2 FYNNEI. V lost 2 bases, J lost 2 bases, and 4 bases lay in between. CDR3 region: CASSEWGNQPQHF. Here the CDR3 DNA reads TGTGCCAGCAGTGAATGGGGCAATCAGCCCCAGCATTTT.

The rearrangement links TRBV7-2 to TRBJ1-2; no firm D call. This CDR3 contains 15 residues. V was cut by 1 base and J by 5 bases, with 14 bases left in between. The germline CDR1 and CDR2 sequences are SGHTA and FQGNSA. This CDR3 reads CASSLGVEGSYGYTF. The CDR3 region has the DNA TGTGCCAGCAGCTTAGGAGTGGAGGGTTCATATGGCTACACCTTC. Based on the CDR3 plus reference TRBV7-2 and TRBJ1-2, the full variable domain is GAGVSQSPSNKVTEKGKDVELRCDPISGHTALYWYRQSLGQGLEFLIYFQGNSAPDKSGLPSDRFSAERTGGSVSTLTIQRTQQEDSAVYLCASSLGVEGSYGYTFGSGTRLTVV.

There are many counts of this clonotype. J is TRBJ2-7 and V is TRBV4-3; possible D gene TRBD1, 7 bases. V was pared by 2 bases and J by 4 bases, with 12 bases between. The CDR3 consists of 14 residues. CDR1 LGHNA and CDR2 YSLEER come from the germline V gene. In DNA form, the CDR3 reads TGCGCCAGCAGCCAAACCAGGGGGGAATACGAGCAGTACTTC. Encoded protein: CASSQTRGEYEQYF.

This clonotype occurred a few times. The chain uses TRBV6-4 and TRBJ1-5, with D perhaps matching TRBD1 (6 bases). Looked up from germline, CDR1 is MRHNA and CDR2 is SNTAGT. The CDR3 is made up of 16 amino acids. V was cut by 1 base and J by 1 base, with 11 bases left in between. The CDR3 region is CASSDFPGVSNQPQHF. CDR3 nucleotide sequence: TGTGCCAGCAGTGACTTCCCAGGGGTGAGCAATCAGCCCCAGCATTTT.

This clonotype was recorded many times. CDR3 DNA: TGTGCCAGCAGCGTAGGAGGGTCCGACTACGAGCAGTACTTC. This gives the protein CASSVGGSDYEQYF. The rearrangement joins TRBV9 to TRBJ2-7, with a weak D call TRBD2 (5 bases). The V end lost 0 bases, the J end lost 3 bases, and 10 bases lay between the germline ends. The CDR3 is made up of 14 amino acids. In germline, CDR1 is SGDLS, CDR2 YYNGEE. Supplemented by reference TRBV9 and TRBJ2-7, the full variable domain reads DSGVTQTPKHLITATGQRVTLRCSPRSGDLSVYWYQQSLDQGLQFLIQYYNGEERAKGNILERFSAQQFPDLHSELNLSSLELGDSALYFCASSVGGSDYEQYFGPGTRLTVT.

This clonotype has a handful of counts. The V and J genes are TRBV6-1 and TRBJ2-1; D may be TRBD1 or TRBD2 (5 bases each). The V gene's germline CDR1 is MNHNS and CDR2 SASEGT. Trimming removed 6 bases from V and 14 bases from J, with 17 bases in between. The CDR3 is 12 residues long. This chain's CDR3 is CASRENGGSEFF. In DNA form, the CDR3 reads TGTGCCAGCAGAGAGAATGGGGGTTCCGAGTTCTTC.

The table lists this clonotype with many counts. This chain connects TRBV7-8 to TRBJ2-2; TRBD1 matches 7 bases. The CDR3 loop spans 17 amino acids. The V segment lost 2 bases and the J segment 1 base; nucleotides outside the gene matches: 7. Germline CDR1 reads SGHVS; CDR2 reads FQNEAQ. CDR3 sequence: CASSLTTTGENTGELFF. The CDR3 DNA is TGTGCCAGCAGCTTAACCACCACAGGGGAGAACACCGGGGAGCTGTTTTTT.

Remarks on this clonotype: One base away lies a much larger clone, so this may be a sequencing read error. The gene calls are TRBV27 and TRBJ2-2; D is uncertain. Per the germline V gene, CDR1 is MNHEY and CDR2 is SMNVEV (reference sequence). The CDR3 totals 14 residues. The CDR3 spells CANSRAANTGELFF. The CDR3 DNA reads as TGTGCCAACAGTAGAGCTGCGAACACCGGGGAGCTGTTTTTT.

This clonotype was seen repeatedly, ten times or more. V gene TRBV29-1 combines with J gene TRBJ2-3; 7 nucleotides line up with TRBD2. V lost 2 bases, J lost 1 base, and 0 bases stayed unmatched. CDR1 and CDR2 (germline): SQVTM, ANQGSEA. The CDR3 contains 13 residues. CDR3 sequence reads: CSVETSGTDTQYF. CDR3 bases: TGCAGCGTTGAAACTAGCGGCACAGATACGCAGTATTTT.

Many counts were recorded for this clonotype. This chain uses TRBV11-1 with TRBJ1-4; perhaps TRBD1 as D (5 bases). Per the germline V gene, CDR1 is SGHAT and CDR2 is FQDESV (reference sequence). The length of the CDR3 is 14 residues. V gave up 5 bases and J gave up 7 bases, with 14 bases separating them. CDR3 in amino acids: CASSDRRIFEKLFF. Here the CDR3 DNA reads TGTGCCAGCAGCGACAGAAGAATATTTGAAAAACTGTTTTTT.

This clonotype has at least ten counts. The chain uses TRBV6-5 and TRBJ2-3; 8 bases are a match to TRBD1. The CDR3 runs 14 residues. J was trimmed by 4 bases and V by 2 bases; bases with no gene match: 2. The germline V gene has CDR1 MNHEY and CDR2 SVGAGI. The CDR3, as DNA: TGTGCCAGCAGTTACGGACAGGGAGCAGATACGCAGTATTTT. Translation: CASSYGQGADTQYF.